This TCR beta chain was documented in a study of identical twins. Study results and limitations: Insertions were fewer in abundant cord blood beta clonotypes, whereas memory repertoires showed none of this pattern.

This clonotype turned up a few times. The target antigen is unknown. Healthy Caucasians made up all donors. Germline trimming cut 3 bases from V and 0 bases from J; bases unmatched to any gene: 2. The CDR3 totals 14 residues. The germline V gene encodes CDR1 DFQATT and CDR2 SNEGSKA (reference sequence). A universal primer site was incorporated via template switching, and the cDNA contained unique molecular identifiers. TCRdb itself ran the 5' RACE reads through MiXCR, one entry per CDR3 protein. The sample contains approximately 670,000 distinct CDR3 sequences, over 5% of which appear only once. What was sequenced was naive T cells sorted from blood. The source of this sequence is a man between 18 and 29 years old in good health. The J gene is TRBJ2-3, the V gene TRBV20-1, with 8 positions matching TRBD2. This CDR3 is CSASVAGSTDTQYF. The CDR3 coding sequence is TGCAGTGCTAGTGTAGCGGGGAGCACAGATACGCAGTATTTT.